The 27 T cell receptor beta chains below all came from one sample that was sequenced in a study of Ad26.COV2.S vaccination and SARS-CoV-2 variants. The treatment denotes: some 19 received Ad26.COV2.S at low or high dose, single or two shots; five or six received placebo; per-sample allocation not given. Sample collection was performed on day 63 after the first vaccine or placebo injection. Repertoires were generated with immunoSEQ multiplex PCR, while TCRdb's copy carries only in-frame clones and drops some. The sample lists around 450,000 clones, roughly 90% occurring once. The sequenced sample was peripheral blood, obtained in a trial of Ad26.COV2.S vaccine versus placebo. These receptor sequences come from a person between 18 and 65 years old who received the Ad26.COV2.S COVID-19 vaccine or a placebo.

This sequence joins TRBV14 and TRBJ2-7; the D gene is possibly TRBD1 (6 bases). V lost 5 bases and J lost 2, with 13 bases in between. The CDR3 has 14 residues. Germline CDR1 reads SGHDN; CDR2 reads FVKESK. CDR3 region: CASSFMAGAYEQYF. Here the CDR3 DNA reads TGTGCCAGCAGCTTTATGGCAGGGGCCTACGAGCAGTACTTC.

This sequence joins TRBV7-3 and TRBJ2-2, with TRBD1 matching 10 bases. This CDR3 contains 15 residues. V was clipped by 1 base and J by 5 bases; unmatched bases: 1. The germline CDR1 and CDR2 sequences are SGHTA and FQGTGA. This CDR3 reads CASSLKDRGTGELFF. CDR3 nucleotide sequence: TGTGCCAGCAGCTTAAAGGACAGGGGGACCGGGGAGCTGTTTTTT.

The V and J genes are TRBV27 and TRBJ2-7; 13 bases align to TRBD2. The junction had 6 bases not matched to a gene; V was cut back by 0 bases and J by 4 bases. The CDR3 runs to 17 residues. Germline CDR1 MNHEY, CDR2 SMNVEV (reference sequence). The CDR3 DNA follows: TGTGCCAGCAGTTTATCCTCCGGGACTAGCGGGGCATACGAGCAGTACTTC. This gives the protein CASSLSSGTSGAYEQYF.

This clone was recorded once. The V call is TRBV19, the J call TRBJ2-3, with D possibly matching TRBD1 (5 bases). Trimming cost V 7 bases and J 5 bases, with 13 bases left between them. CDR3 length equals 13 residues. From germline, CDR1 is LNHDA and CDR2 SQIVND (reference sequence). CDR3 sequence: CASNQGVGDTQYF. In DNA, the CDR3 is TGTGCCAGTAATCAAGGGGTGGGAGATACGCAGTATTTT.

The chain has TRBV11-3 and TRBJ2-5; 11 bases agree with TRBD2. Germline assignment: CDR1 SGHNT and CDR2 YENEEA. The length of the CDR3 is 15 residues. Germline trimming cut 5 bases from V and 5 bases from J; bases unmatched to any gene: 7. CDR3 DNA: TGTGCCAGCAGCACCGGACTAGCGGGTATGGAGACCCAGTACTTC. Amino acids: CASSTGLAGMETQYF.

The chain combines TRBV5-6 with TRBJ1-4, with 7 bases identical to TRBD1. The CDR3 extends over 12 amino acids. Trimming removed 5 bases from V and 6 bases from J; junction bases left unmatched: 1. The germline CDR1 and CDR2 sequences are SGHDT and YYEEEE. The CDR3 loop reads CASRGGHEKLFF. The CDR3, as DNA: TGTGCCAGCAGAGGGGGCCATGAAAAACTGTTTTTT.

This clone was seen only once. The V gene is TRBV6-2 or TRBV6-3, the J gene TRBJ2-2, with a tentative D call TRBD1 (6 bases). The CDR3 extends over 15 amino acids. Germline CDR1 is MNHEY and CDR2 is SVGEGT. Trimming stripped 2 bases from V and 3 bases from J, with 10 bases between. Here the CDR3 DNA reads TGTGCCAGCAGTTACGGACAGTCCTACACCGGGGAGCTGTTTTTT. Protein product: CASSYGQSYTGELFF.

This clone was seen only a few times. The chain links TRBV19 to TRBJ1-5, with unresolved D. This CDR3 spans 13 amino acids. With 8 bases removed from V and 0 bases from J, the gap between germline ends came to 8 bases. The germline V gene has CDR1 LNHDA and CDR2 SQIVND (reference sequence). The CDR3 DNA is TGTGCCAGTCAAATGGTTAGCAATCAGCCCCAGCATTTT. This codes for CASQMVSNQPQHF.

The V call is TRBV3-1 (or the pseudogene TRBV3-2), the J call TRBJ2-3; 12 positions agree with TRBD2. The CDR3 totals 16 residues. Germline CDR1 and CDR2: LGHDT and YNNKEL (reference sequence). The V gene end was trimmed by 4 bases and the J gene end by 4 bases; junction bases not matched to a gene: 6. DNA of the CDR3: TGTGCCAGCAGCCTAACCCTAGCGGGGGGGCCAGATACGCAGTATTTT. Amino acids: CASSLTLAGGPDTQYF.

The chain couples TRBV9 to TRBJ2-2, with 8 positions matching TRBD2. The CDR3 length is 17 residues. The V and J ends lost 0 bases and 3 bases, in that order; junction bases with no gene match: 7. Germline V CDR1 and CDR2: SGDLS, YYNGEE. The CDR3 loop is CASSVATGGGHTGELFF. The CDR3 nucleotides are TGTGCCAGCAGCGTAGCCACGGGAGGGGGGCACACCGGGGAGCTGTTTTTT. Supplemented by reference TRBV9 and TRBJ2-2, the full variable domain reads DSGVTQTPKHLITATGQRVTLRCSPRSGDLSVYWYQQSLDQGLQFLIQYYNGEERAKGNILERFSAQQFPDLHSELNLSSLELGDSALYFCASSVATGGGHTGELFFGEGSRLTVL.

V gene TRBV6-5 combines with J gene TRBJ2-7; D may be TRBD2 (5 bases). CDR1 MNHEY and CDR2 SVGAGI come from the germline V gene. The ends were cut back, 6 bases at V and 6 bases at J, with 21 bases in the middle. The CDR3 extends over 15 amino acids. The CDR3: CASSPGLGALPEQYF. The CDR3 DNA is TGTGCCAGCAGCCCGGGGTTGGGAGCCCTCCCCGAGCAGTACTTC.

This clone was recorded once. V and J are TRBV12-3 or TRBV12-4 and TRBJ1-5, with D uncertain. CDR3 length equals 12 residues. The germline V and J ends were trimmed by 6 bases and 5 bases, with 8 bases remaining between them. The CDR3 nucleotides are TGTGCCAGCAGCTGGGCGGATCAGCCCCAGCATTTT. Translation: CASSWADQPQHF.

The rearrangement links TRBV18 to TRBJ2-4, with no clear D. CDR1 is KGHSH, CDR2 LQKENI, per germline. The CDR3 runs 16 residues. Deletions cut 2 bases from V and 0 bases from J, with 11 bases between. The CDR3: CASSPMAFLAKNIQYF. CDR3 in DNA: TGTGCCAGCTCACCAATGGCCTTTCTAGCCAAAAACATTCAGTACTTC. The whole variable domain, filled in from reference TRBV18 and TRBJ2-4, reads NAGVMQNPRHLVRRRGQEARLRCSPMKGHSHVYWYRQLPEEGLKFMVYLQKENIIDESGMPKERFSAEFPKEGPSILRIQQVVRGDSAAYFCASSPMAFLAKNIQYFGAGTRLSVL.

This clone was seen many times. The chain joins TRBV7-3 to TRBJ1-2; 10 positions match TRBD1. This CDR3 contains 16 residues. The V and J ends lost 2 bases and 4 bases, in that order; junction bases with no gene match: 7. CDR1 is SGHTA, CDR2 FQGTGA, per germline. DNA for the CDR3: TGTGCCAGCAGCTTAGGGGACAGGGGAGTTAGCTATGGCTACACCTTC. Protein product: CASSLGDRGVSYGYTF.

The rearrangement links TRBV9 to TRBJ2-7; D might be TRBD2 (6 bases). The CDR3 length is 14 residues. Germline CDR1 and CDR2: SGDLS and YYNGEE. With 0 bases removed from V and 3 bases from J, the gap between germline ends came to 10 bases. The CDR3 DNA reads TGTGCCAGCAGCGTAGCGGGGGTAGGCTACGAGCAGTACTTC. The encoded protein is CASSVAGVGYEQYF.

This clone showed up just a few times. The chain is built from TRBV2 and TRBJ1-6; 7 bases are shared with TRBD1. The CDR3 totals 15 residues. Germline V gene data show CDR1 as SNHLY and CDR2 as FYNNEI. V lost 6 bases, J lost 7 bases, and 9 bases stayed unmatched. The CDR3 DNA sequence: TGTGCCAGCAGCCTAACAGGGGTTGGGAATTCACCCCTCCACTTT. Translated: CASSLTGVGNSPLHF.

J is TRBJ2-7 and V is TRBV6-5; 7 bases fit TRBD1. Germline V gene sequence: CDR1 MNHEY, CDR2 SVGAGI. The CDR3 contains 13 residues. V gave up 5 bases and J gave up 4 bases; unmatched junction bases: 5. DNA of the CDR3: TGTGCCAGCAGTACCCGGGGACAGTACGAGCAGTACTTC. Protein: CASSTRGQYEQYF.

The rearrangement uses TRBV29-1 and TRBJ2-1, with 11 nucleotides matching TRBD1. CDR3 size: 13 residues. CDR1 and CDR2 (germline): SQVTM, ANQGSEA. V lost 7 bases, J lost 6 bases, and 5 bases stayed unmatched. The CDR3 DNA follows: TGCAGCGCTGCGGGGACAGGGGGCAATGAGCAGTTCTTC. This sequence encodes CSAAGTGGNEQFF.

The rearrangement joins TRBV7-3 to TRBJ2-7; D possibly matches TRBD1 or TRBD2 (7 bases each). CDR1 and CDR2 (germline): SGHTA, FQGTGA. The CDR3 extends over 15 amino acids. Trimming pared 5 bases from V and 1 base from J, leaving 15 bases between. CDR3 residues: CASSPGGALSYEQYF. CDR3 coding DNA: TGTGCCAGCAGCCCAGGGGGGGCCTTGTCCTACGAGCAGTACTTC.

The CDR3 sequence is CAISESTGEGEQYF. Here the CDR3 DNA reads TGTGCCATCAGTGAGTCTACAGGGGAGGGCGAGCAGTACTTC. The chain links TRBV10-3 to TRBJ2-7; TRBD1 or TRBD2 may be the D gene (7 bases each). Trimming stripped 0 bases from V and 6 bases from J, with 12 bases between. The V gene's germline CDR1 is ENHRY and CDR2 SYGVKD. This CDR3 contains 14 residues.

This CDR3 reads CSVDLAGGRNEQFF. The CDR3 coding sequence is TGCAGCGTTGACCTAGCGGGGGGGCGCAATGAGCAGTTCTTC. The chain joins TRBV29-1 to TRBJ2-1; 12 nucleotides match TRBD2. The CDR3 is 14 amino acids. After removal of 3 bases from V and 6 bases from J, the junction contained 3 bases not matched to a gene. Germline V gene sequence: CDR1 SQVTM, CDR2 ANQGSEA.

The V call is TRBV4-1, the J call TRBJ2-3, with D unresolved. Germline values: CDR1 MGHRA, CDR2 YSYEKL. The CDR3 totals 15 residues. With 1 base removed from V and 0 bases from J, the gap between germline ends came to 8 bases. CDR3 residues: CASSQGSASTDTQYF. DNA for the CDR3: TGCGCCAGCAGCCAAGGCTCGGCAAGCACAGATACGCAGTATTTT.

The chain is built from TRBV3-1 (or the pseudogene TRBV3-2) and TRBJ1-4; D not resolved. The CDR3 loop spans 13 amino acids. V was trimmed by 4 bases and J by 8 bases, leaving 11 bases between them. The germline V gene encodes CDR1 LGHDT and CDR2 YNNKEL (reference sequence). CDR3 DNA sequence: TGTGCCAGCAGCCCCCCTGGGGTCGAAAAACTGTTTTTT. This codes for CASSPPGVEKLFF.

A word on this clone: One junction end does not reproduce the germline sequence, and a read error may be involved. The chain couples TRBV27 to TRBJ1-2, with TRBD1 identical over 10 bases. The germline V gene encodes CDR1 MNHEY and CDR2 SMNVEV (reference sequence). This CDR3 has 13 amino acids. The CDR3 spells CASSPGTGEGYIF. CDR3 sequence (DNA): TGTGCCAGCAGTCCGGGGACAGGGGAAGGCTACATCTTC.

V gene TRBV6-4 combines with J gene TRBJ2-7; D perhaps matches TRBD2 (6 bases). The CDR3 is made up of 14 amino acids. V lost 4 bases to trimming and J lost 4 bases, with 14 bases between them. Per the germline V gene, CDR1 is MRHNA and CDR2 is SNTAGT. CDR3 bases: TGTGCCAGCAGTGCCGGGACTGAGGATTACGAGCAGTACTTC. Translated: CASSAGTEDYEQYF.

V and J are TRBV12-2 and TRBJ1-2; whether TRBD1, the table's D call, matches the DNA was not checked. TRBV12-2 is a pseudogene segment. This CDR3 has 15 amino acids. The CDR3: CASRQGPQTANGYTF. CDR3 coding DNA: TGTGCAAGTCGCCAGGGGCCGCAAACCGCTAATGGCTACACCTTC.

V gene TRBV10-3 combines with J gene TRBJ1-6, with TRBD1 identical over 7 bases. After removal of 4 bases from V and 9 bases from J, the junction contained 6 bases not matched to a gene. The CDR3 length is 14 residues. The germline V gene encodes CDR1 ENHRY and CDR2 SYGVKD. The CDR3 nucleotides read TGTGCCATCAGTGCAGACAGGGAGATTTCACCCCTCCACTTT. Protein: CAISADREISPLHF.